Sequencing of this TCR beta chain was carried out in a study of blood T cell repertoires in COVID-19. Overall study context: PBMCs, B-cell-depleted T cells, or T cells were the source of the cDNA or gDNA that made up the material.

Some clones are missing from TCRdb's copy, which holds only in-frame ones; the method was immunoSEQ multiplex PCR. The repertoire holds around 140,000 clones, about 88% seen once, with around 2.3% in the top ten. V gave up 6 bases and J gave up 1 base, with 10 bases separating them. This CDR3 is built from 14 residues. Germline values: CDR1 MDHEN, CDR2 SYDVKM. The TCR sequence derives from a human donor with COVID-19, enrolled during active disease. The donor label of this sample is uncertain. Material: peripheral blood. The V call is TRBV28, the J call TRBJ1-3; D call uncertain. CDR3 nucleotide sequence: TGTGCCAGCAGACCGAGGCTTTCTGGAAACACCATATATTTT. Amino acid sequence: CASRPRLSGNTIYF. Looking up the rest from reference TRBV28 and TRBJ1-3 gives the full variable domain: DVKVTQSSRYLVKRTGEKVFLECVQDMDHENMFWYRQDPGLGLRLIYFSYDVKMKEKGDIPEGYSVSREKKERFSLILESASTNQTSMYLCASRPRLSGNTIYFGEGSWLTVV.